The clone carrying this TCR beta chain was detected once. Its antigen is still unknown. The table came from immunoSEQ multiplex PCR; TCRdb's copy has only in-frame clones and leaves some out. The sample has some 54,000 clones, about three quarters seen once. These data belong to a study of T cells in localized non-small cell lung cancer. The study's findings and limits: Since sequencing was restricted to only one region of the tumor, intratumor heterogeneity remains a possibility. Uninvolved adjacent lung had the highest recorded T cell clonality, with tumor below it. There were a median roughly 59 of the top 100 tumor clones appearing in adjacent lung.

The TCR comes from a woman aged 40-75 years with stage II lung adenocarcinoma. The starting material was PBMCs, obtained before any cancer treatment.

CDR3 region: CASSPVPTQETQYF. CDR3 in DNA: TGTGCCAGCAGCCCCGTACCAACCCAAGAGACCCAGTACTTC. The rearrangement joins TRBV11-2 to TRBJ2-5; unclear D gene. There are 14 residues in the CDR3. Germline CDR1 SGHAT, CDR2 FQNNGV. Trimming cost V 5 bases and J 1 base, with 11 bases left between them.